Presented here are 18 T cell receptor beta chains from one specimen sequenced in a study of human T cells and chemical hapten exposure. Time point reported: pre-sensitization, week 0. Documented treatment: therapeutic diphenylcyclopropenone sensitization with weekly scalp DPC. TCRdb passed the RACE reads through MiXCR, listing each CDR3 protein once. Of 85,000 to 100,000 distinct CDR3 sequences in the sample, about 10% were seen once. Sample: whole blood, taken in connection with sensitization to the hapten diphenylcyclopropenone (DPC). These receptors came from a woman aged 55-70 years with alopecia areata. Some clones in this sample may be carry-over from other donors' samples.

The chain couples TRBV12-3 or TRBV12-4 to TRBJ2-5, with TRBD1 as a possible D gene (6 bases). The V end was cut by 2 bases, the J end by 2 bases, with 9 bases between. This CDR3 has 14 amino acids. The CDR3 protein is CASSLRQEQETQYF. As DNA, the CDR3 is TGTGCCAGCAGTTTACGACAGGAACAAGAGACCCAGTACTTC.

V usage is TRBV19 and J usage is TRBJ1-5; D might be TRBD1 (6 bases). This CDR3 has 15 amino acids. V was pared by 3 bases and J by 0 bases, with 9 bases between. Germline lookup yields CDR1 LNHDA and CDR2 SQIVND (reference sequence). The CDR3 sequence is CASSMLQGSNQPQHF. The CDR3 DNA sequence: TGTGCCAGTAGTATGCTACAGGGTAGCAATCAGCCCCAGCATTTT.

This clonotype was seen repeatedly, ten times or more. The gene calls are TRBV28 and TRBJ2-1; 8 bases map to TRBD1. J was trimmed by 7 bases and V by 8 bases; bases with no gene match: 4. The CDR3 spans 12 residues. Germline V lookup: CDR1 MDHEN, CDR2 SYDVKM. The CDR3 DNA sequence: TGTGCCAGCGGACAGGGATGGAATGAGCAGTTCTTC. This encodes CASGQGWNEQFF.

This rearrangement joins TRBV14 to TRBJ2-2; D is unresolved. This CDR3 has 14 residues. Trimming took off 2 bases at V and 3 bases at J, with 7 bases between the two ends. CDR1 and CDR2 (germline): SGHDN, FVKESK. The DNA for the CDR3 is TGTGCCAGCAGCCAACAGCAGGACACCGGGGAGCTGTTTTTT. It is translated as CASSQQQDTGELFF.

This clonotype was observed many times. The rearrangement joins TRBV3-1 to TRBJ2-5; D possibly corresponds to TRBD1 (5 bases). This CDR3 spans 13 amino acids. The V gene lost 3 bases and the J gene lost 4 bases, with 9 bases spanning the gap. Germline-derived CDR1 and CDR2 are LGHDT and YNNKEL (reference sequence). DNA for the CDR3: TGTGCCAGCAGCCAGGTTACAGGAGAGACCCAGTACTTC. Translating gives CASSQVTGETQYF.

This clonotype was seen at least ten times. The V gene is TRBV9, the J gene TRBJ1-6; TRBD1 might be the D (6 bases). Germline V gives CDR1 SGDLS, CDR2 YYNGEE. Between the trimmed V and J ends, which lost 3 bases and 5 bases, there was a span of 18 bases. The CDR3 is 17 amino acids. The chain's CDR3 is CASSGFSIWDNNSPLHF. The DNA for the CDR3 is TGTGCCAGCAGCGGATTCAGCATCTGGGACAATAATTCACCCCTCCACTTT.

This clonotype has just a few counts. The rearrangement uses TRBV13 and TRBJ1-1; D possibly corresponds to TRBD1 (5 bases). Deletions cut 7 bases from V and 0 bases from J, with 24 bases between. CDR1 and CDR2 from the germline V gene are PRHDT and FYEKMQ (reference sequence). The CDR3 is made up of 18 amino acids. This CDR3 reads CASIVRQTVGLMNTEAFF. The CDR3 DNA reads as TGTGCCAGCATCGTTCGACAGACAGTCGGACTTATGAACACTGAAGCTTTCTTT. The full variable domain, its missing parts supplied by reference TRBV13 and TRBJ1-1, is AAGVIQSPRHLIKEKRETATLKCYPIPRHDTVYWYQQGPGQDPQFLISFYEKMQSDKGSIPDRFSAQQFSDYHSELNMSSLELGDSALYFCASIVRQTVGLMNTEAFFGQGTRLTVV.

This clonotype was counted many times. The rearrangement links TRBV7-9 to TRBJ2-5; the D is unclear. The V end was cut by 2 bases, the J end by 0 bases, with 10 bases between. This CDR3 contains 15 residues. From germline, CDR1 is SEHNR and CDR2 FQNEAQ (reference sequence). CDR3 in amino acids: CASSLLGEYQETQYF. The CDR3 nucleotides are TGTGCCAGCAGCTTACTCGGAGAGTACCAAGAGACCCAGTACTTC.

This sequence joins TRBV9 and TRBJ1-1, with D maybe TRBD1 (5 bases). Between the trimmed V and J ends, which lost 4 bases and 3 bases, there was a span of 10 bases. The V gene's germline CDR1 is SGDLS and CDR2 YYNGEE. The CDR3 is made up of 13 amino acids. This CDR3 is CASSTQGHTEAFF. Written as DNA, the CDR3 is TGTGCCAGCAGCACGCAGGGACACACTGAAGCTTTCTTT.

This clonotype was detected many times. The rearrangement links TRBV11-2 to TRBJ2-7; the D is unclear. Trimming stripped 0 bases from V and 6 bases from J, with 12 bases between. The V gene's germline CDR1 is SGHAT and CDR2 FQNNGV. The CDR3 totals 14 residues. The CDR3 nucleotides read TGTGCCAGCAGCTTAGAGGATTACACTCGCGAGCAGTACTTC. It is translated as CASSLEDYTREQYF.

This clonotype appeared many times. The chain has TRBV5-1 and TRBJ2-7, with no clear D. Trimming left V 0 bases short and J 0 bases short, with 10 bases between. The CDR3 length is 15 residues. Germline V gives CDR1 SGHRS, CDR2 YFSETQ. CDR3 sequence reads: CASSLEGRFSYEQYF. The CDR3 nucleotides are TGCGCCAGCAGCTTGGAGGGCAGATTCTCCTACGAGCAGTACTTC.

This clonotype was observed many times. This chain uses TRBV5-1 with TRBJ2-5; D remains unclear. Germline V gene lookup returns CDR1 SGHRS and CDR2 YFSETQ. The CDR3 has 15 amino acids. V shed 0 bases and J shed 0 bases, with 9 bases lying between them. The CDR3: CASSLVGSNQETQYF. The CDR3 region has the DNA TGCGCCAGCAGCTTGGTGGGGTCAAACCAAGAGACCCAGTACTTC.

The gene calls are TRBV18 and TRBJ2-2; 10 nucleotides align to TRBD2. The V gene end was trimmed by 3 bases and the J gene end by 9 bases; junction bases not matched to a gene: 10. The CDR3 runs 16 residues. Germline loops: CDR1 KGHSH, CDR2 LQKENI. The CDR3 loop is CASSPGSGGARWELFF. CDR3 coding DNA: TGTGCCAGCTCACCTGGAAGCGGGGGGGCCAGATGGGAGCTGTTTTTT.

This clonotype was picked up many times. The chain has TRBV11-2 and TRBJ2-7, with 7 nucleotides matching TRBD1. This CDR3 has 13 amino acids. The junction had 0 bases not matched to a gene; V was cut back by 1 base and J by 3 bases. Germline CDR1 is SGHAT and CDR2 is FQNNGV. The CDR3 loop reads CASSLGDSYEQYF. CDR3 nucleotide sequence: TGTGCCAGCAGCTTAGGGGACAGCTACGAGCAGTACTTC.

This clonotype occurred a few times. The chain combines TRBV28 with TRBJ2-3, with D maybe TRBD2 (6 bases). Between the trimmed V and J ends, which lost 4 bases and 4 bases, there was a span of 15 bases. Germline V gives CDR1 MDHEN, CDR2 SYDVKM. The CDR3 length is 15 residues. In nucleotides, the CDR3 is TGTGCCAGCAGTTCCGCCGGGGGAGCCGCAGATACGCAGTATTTT. Its translation: CASSSAGGAADTQYF.

This clonotype has a handful of counts. V usage is TRBV27 and J usage is TRBJ2-1; TRBD2 matches at 10 bases. The length of the CDR3 is 16 residues. The junction had 2 bases not matched to a gene; V was cut back by 3 bases and J by 0 bases. The germline gives CDR1 MNHEY, CDR2 SMNVEV (reference sequence). CDR3 protein: CASSLGLATSYNEQFF. CDR3 coding DNA: TGTGCCAGCAGTTTGGGACTAGCGACCTCCTACAATGAGCAGTTCTTC.

The J gene is TRBJ1-1, the V gene TRBV29-1; D not certain. The CDR3 consists of 12 residues. Germline V gives CDR1 SQVTM, CDR2 ANQGSEA. The CDR3 nucleotides read TGCAGGGATTTTGGGGTGAACACTGAAGCTTTCTTT. It codes for CRDFGVNTEAFF.

This clonotype was seen at least ten times. This chain uses TRBV20-1 with TRBJ2-5; D may correspond to TRBD1 or TRBD2 (5 bases each). V was clipped by 8 bases and J by 2 bases, with 18 bases between them. This CDR3 comprises 14 residues. Germline CDR1 DFQATT, CDR2 SNEGSKA (reference sequence). The CDR3 nucleotides read TGCAGTCTTAGGGGAGTAGGGGAACAAGAGACCCAGTACTTC. Translating gives CSLRGVGEQETQYF.